Following are 12 T cell receptor beta chains from one sample sequenced in a study of blood T cell repertoires in COVID-19. Profiling relied on immunoSEQ multiplex PCR, and the TCRdb table lists in-frame clones only, not all of them. The sample consists of about 300,000 clones, approximately 90% of them appearing once. Sequenced: PBMCs or T cells enriched from blood (not recorded which). These receptors all come from a woman in her 30s who had recovered from COVID-19.

The table lists this clone with a few counts. The chain joins TRBV12-3 or TRBV12-4 to TRBJ1-2; D unclear. The CDR3 consists of 13 residues. With 3 bases removed from V and 7 bases from J, the gap between germline ends came to 12 bases. CDR3 sequence reads: CASSLFLGFGYTF. As DNA, the CDR3 is TGTGCCAGCAGTTTGTTCCTGGGCTTTGGCTACACCTTC.

This chain uses TRBV5-6 with TRBJ2-7; D is perhaps TRBD2 (5 bases). Germline-derived CDR1 and CDR2 are SGHDT and YYEEEE. V was shortened by 2 bases and J by 0 bases, with 12 bases between the two germline ends. The CDR3 loop spans 15 amino acids. In DNA, the CDR3 is TGTGCCAGCAGCTTCGACCCGGGGAGCTCCTACGAGCAGTACTTC. This sequence encodes CASSFDPGSSYEQYF.

The chain has TRBV7-2 and TRBJ1-3; TRBD1 aligns across 7 bases. Germline V gives CDR1 SGHTA, CDR2 FQGNSA. The CDR3 has 16 amino acids. V dropped 5 bases and J dropped 3; count of bases not matched to a gene: 10. CDR3 in amino acids: CASSQGRGSNGNTIYF. The CDR3 DNA is TGTGCCAGCAGCCAAGGCAGGGGGTCAAATGGAAACACCATATATTTT.

The J gene is TRBJ1-6, the V gene TRBV12-3 or TRBV12-4; D gene ambiguous. The CDR3 contains 13 residues. Trimming removed 4 bases from V and 10 bases from J, with 11 bases in between. For the CDR3, the DNA is TGTGCCAGCAGTTCAGAGAGGAGGTCACCCCTCCACTTT. It yields the protein CASSSERRSPLHF.

This chain links TRBV6-5 with TRBJ2-3; D may be TRBD1 (5 bases). Germline-derived CDR1 and CDR2 are MNHEY and SVGAGI. Trimming stripped 9 bases from V and 2 bases from J, with 9 bases between. CDR3 length: 12 residues. The CDR3 here is CASQGNTDTQYF. The CDR3 nucleotides read TGTGCCAGTCAGGGTAACACAGATACGCAGTATTTT.

The chain carries TRBV7-8 and TRBJ1-6; 9 nucleotides agree with TRBD1. After removal of 6 bases from V and 2 bases from J, the junction contained 8 bases not matched to a gene. Germline V gene data show CDR1 as SGHVS and CDR2 as FQNEAQ. This CDR3 has 17 residues. CDR3 loop: CASRPGQGTPYNSPLHF. Here the CDR3 DNA reads TGTGCCAGCAGGCCTGGACAGGGGACACCCTATAATTCACCCCTCCACTTT.

The chain carries TRBV6-5 and TRBJ1-6; no clear D. Looked up from germline, CDR1 is MNHEY and CDR2 is SVGAGI. Trimming removed 7 bases at V and 13 bases at J, with 11 bases between. The CDR3 is made up of 11 amino acids. CDR3 coding DNA: TGTGCCAGCACCGAAAGAGGGCCCCTCCACTTT. Its protein product is CASTERGPLHF.

The chain combines TRBV9 with TRBJ1-4, with 10 nucleotides matching TRBD1. The germline CDR1 and CDR2 sequences are SGDLS and YYNGEE. Unmatched junction bases numbered 1, after V lost 4 bases and J lost 4 bases. This CDR3 has 14 amino acids. The DNA of the CDR3 is TGTGCCAGCAGCAGGACAGGGGGTAATGAAAAACTGTTTTTT. Its translation: CASSRTGGNEKLFF.

The chain links TRBV15 to TRBJ2-2; 8 nucleotides match TRBD2. J was trimmed by 7 bases and V by 6 bases; bases with no gene match: 7. CDR1 is LNHNV and CDR2 is YYDKDF in the germline V gene (reference sequence). This CDR3 contains 14 residues. The CDR3 coding sequence is TGTGCCACCAGTTCGGGGGGGCAAGGCGGGGAGCTGTTTTTT. Amino acid sequence: CATSSGGQGGELFF.

The chain carries TRBV7-2 and TRBJ1-2, with no clear D. This CDR3 has 15 amino acids. Germline lookup yields CDR1 SGHTA and CDR2 FQGNSA. V lost 4 bases, J lost 1 base, and 13 bases lay in between. The CDR3 bases are TGTGCCAGCAGCTCTGGGCCGACAAGTAACTATGGCTACACCTTC. Protein sequence: CASSSGPTSNYGYTF.

This rearrangement joins TRBV5-4 to TRBJ1-1, with D maybe TRBD1 (6 bases). This CDR3 has 14 residues. V lost 0 bases and J 7 bases, leaving 13 bases between the germline ends. Germline V CDR1 and CDR2: SGHNT, YYREEE (reference sequence). This chain's CDR3 is CASSLAGGASEAFF. The CDR3 nucleotides are TGTGCCAGCAGCTTGGCCGGGGGGGCCAGTGAAGCTTTCTTT.

This clone was seen a few times. The V gene is TRBV5-1, the J gene TRBJ2-7, with a weak D call TRBD2 (6 bases). CDR3 length equals 15 residues. Trimming shortened V by 4 bases and J by 2 bases, and 16 bases separated the two germline ends. The germline V gene has CDR1 SGHRS and CDR2 YFSETQ. CDR3 sequence (DNA): TGCGCCAGCAGCGAAACTACCGGCGGGACCTACGAGCAGTACTTC. It is translated as CASSETTGGTYEQYF.